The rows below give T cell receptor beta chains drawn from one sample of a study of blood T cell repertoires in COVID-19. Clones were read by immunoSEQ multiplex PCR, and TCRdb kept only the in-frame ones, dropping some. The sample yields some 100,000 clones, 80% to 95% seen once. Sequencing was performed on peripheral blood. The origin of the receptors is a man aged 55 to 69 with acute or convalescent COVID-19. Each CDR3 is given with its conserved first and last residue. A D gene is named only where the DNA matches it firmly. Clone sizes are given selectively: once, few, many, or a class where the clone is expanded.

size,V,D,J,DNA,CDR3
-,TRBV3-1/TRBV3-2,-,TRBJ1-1,TGTGCCAGCAGCCTCGACTTACAGGGGAACACTGAAGCTTTCTTT,CASSLDLQGNTEAFF
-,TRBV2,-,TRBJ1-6,TGTGCCAGCAAGCCTTCCTCCTATAATTCACCCCTCCACTTT,CASKPSSYNSPLHF
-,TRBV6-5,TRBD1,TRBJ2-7,TGTGCCAGCAGAAGGGACAGGGGGCTGTACGAGCAGTACTTC,CASRRDRGLYEQYF
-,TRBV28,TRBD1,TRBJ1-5,TGTGCCAGCGAGGACAGGGTAACAAATCAGCCCCAGCATTTT,CASEDRVTNQPQHF
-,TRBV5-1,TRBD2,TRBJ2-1,TGCGCCAGCAGCTCGAGGACTAGCGGGAGCTCGGTGAATGAGCAGTTCTTC,CASSSRTSGSSVNEQFF
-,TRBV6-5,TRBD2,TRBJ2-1,TGTGCCAGCAGTACCGGGACTAGGATCTGGGAGCAGTTCTTC,CASSTGTRIWEQFF
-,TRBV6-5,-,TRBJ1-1,TGTGCCAGCAGTTCCAGGGGAACTGAAGCTTTCTTT,CASSSRGTEAFF
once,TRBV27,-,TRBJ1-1,TGTGCCAGCAGTTCCTCACAGAGCATGAACACTGAAGCTTTCTTT,CASSSSQSMNTEAFF
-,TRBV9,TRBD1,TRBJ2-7,TGTGCCAGCAGCGTCGGGGTAGGACAGGGGACTTACGAGCAGTACTTC,CASSVGVGQGTYEQYF
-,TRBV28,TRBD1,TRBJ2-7,TGTGCCAGCAGTTTATGGACAGGGGTTTCATCCTACGAGCAGTACTTC,CASSLWTGVSSYEQYF
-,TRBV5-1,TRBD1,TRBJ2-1,TGCGCCAGCAGCTTGGTTTGGGACAGGGGCCGAAATGAGCAGTTCTTC,CASSLVWDRGRNEQFF
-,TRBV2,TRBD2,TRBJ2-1,TGTGCCAGCCTTAGCGGGAGTCTTGTAGACAATGAGCAGTTCTTC,CASLSGSLVDNEQFF
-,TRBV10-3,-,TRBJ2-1,TGTGCCATCAGTGAGTCAATCACTAGCCCGTACAATGAGCAGTTCTTC,CAISESITSPYNEQFF
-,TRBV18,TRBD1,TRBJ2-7,TGTGCCAGCTCACCCCAGGGGGCCAACGAGCAGTACTTC,CASSPQGANEQYF
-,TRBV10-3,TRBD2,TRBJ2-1,TGTGCCATCAACTCAGGACTAGCGGGATTCAATGAGCAGTTCTTC,CAINSGLAGFNEQFF
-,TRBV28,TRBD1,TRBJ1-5,TGTGCCAGCAGTTCGGACAGGGGGGTAGATCAGCCCCAGCATTTT,CASSSDRGVDQPQHF
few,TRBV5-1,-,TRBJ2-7,TGCGCCAGCAGCTTGTCCGGGGAGAACTTTAACGAGCAGTACTTC,CASSLSGENFNEQYF
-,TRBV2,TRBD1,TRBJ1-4,TGTGCCAGCAGAACAGGGGAGGATGAAAAACTGTTTTTT,CASRTGEDEKLFF
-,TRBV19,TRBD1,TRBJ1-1,TGTGCCAGTACCCCCCGGACAGGGGAAACTGAAGCTTTCTTT,CASTPRTGETEAFF
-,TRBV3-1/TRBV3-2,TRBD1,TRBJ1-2,TGTGCCAGCAGCCTACGACAGGGGGGCTACACCTTC,CASSLRQGGYTF
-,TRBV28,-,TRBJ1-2,TGTGCCAGCAGTTTAATGTATTCTGGCTACACCTTC,CASSLMYSGYTF
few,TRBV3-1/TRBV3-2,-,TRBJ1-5,TGTGCCAGCAGCCAACACACGTCCAATCAGCCCCAGCATTTT,CASSQHTSNQPQHF